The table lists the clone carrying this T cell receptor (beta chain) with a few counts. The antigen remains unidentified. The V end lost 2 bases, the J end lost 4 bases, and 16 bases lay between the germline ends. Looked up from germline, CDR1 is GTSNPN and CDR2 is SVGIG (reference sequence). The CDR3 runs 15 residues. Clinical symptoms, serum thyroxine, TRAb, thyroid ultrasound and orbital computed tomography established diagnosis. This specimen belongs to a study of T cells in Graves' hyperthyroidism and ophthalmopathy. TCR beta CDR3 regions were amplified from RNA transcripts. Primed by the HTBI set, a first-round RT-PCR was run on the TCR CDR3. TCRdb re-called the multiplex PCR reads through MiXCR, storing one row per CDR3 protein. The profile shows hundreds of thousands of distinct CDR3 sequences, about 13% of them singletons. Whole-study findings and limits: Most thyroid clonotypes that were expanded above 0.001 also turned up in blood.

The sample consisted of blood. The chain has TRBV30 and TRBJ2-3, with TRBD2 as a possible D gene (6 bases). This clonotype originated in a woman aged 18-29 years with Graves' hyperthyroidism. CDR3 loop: CAWSRPAGRADTQYF. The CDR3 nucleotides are TGTGCCTGGAGTAGGCCGGCGGGAAGGGCAGATACGCAGTATTTT. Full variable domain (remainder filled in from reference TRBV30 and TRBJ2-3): SQTIHQWPATLVQPVGSPLSLECTVEGTSNPNLYWYRQAAGRGLQLLFYSVGIGQISSEVPQNLSASRPQDRQFILSSKKLLLSDSGFYLCAWSRPAGRADTQYFGPGTRLTVL.